The T cell receptor (beta chain) under discussion was sequenced for a study of regulatory T cells in long-lasting Graves disease (dated by TCRdb to the early 2020s). Regarding the complete study: Persistent Graves' disease was defined as persistently positive TSH receptor autoantibodies together with antithyroid drug treatment for over 5 years. Persistent Graves' disease patients were compared with newly diagnosed Graves' disease patients by peripheral blood TCR sequencing and RNA sequencing. The study was registered as a clinical trial and conducted in China. A total of roughly 35 samples underwent TCR sequencing: around 13 from persistent and roughly 20 from newly diagnosed Graves' disease patients. Persistent Graves' disease patients in the clinical cohort had taken antithyroid drugs for 8 to 12 years on average.

The time point tag for this specimen amounts to: persistent/refractory GD, antithyroid drugs over 5 years with positive TRAb. RNA was extracted from PBMCs in TRIzol for both TCR sequencing and RNA sequencing. Graves' disease was diagnosed according to American Thyroid Association guidelines. Recruitment of patients was carried out at an endocrinology department in Xi'an, China. Each patient gave about 10 milliliters of peripheral blood, collected in an EDTA anticoagulant tube. Ficoll Paque Plus density gradient separation was used to isolate PBMCs, and no additional T cell sorting was done. An Agilent 2100 Bioanalyzer and agarose gel were used to assess RNA quality, and a NanoDrop 2000 was used to measure RNA concentration. As for this clonotype: The clone's antigen remains unknown. Base-call qualities are not available, and no considerably larger clone is one nucleotide away.

The CDR3 runs 13 amino acids, cysteine and phenylalanine included. The DNA shown is the 39-base CDR3, in frame from base 1. At the junction V is shortened by 7 bases and J by 2 bases, with 9 bases in between. The germline V gene encodes CDR1 SNHLY and CDR2 FYNNEI. Libraries came from multiplex PCR. Instrument used: Illumina HiSeq 4000. iRepertoire HTBI primers and Arm-PCR amplification of CDR3 regions were used to construct TCR beta libraries. Before sequencing, the PCR products went through gel purification. The original methods were these. Gene usage analysis of CDR3 amino acid clonotypes relied on the roughly 60 TRBV and 14 TRBJ segments identified across samples. COPE and FqMerger were used to merge the filtered high-quality paired reads into contigs. BLAST was used to align contigs to the IMGT TRBV, TRBD and TRBJ reference genes, and CDR3 was defined following IMGT. Any clonotype with a frequency above 0.1% was classified as a highly expanded clone. Shannon entropy was used to measure repertoire diversity, and the Gini coefficient was used to measure V-J evenness. A clonotype was considered public if more than one individual shared it. TCRdb ran its own pipeline on the public reads, namely fastp trimming at Q25 and MiXCR clone calling, and kept in-frame beta chains. All rows with the same CDR3 protein become a single entry with the most common DNA and genes. TCRdb's processing, not the authors' own work, is the source of the V and J calls. For this sample there are about 450,000 distinct CDR3 sequences; about 20% appear just once. Over 25% of the sample is held by the ten biggest clonotypes.

The paper's findings and limits, for the study overall: Sequencing and analysis were restricted to the TCR beta chain. Only peripheral blood was studied, because thyroid tissue, the primary lesion, was inaccessible. As a limitation, the authors acknowledged that the small sample size may reduce accuracy. Persistent patients shared more public clonotypes among themselves (around 2,500) than newly diagnosed patients did (over 900). Preferential use of TRBV28, TRBJ1-2 and TRBJ2-5 was observed in persistent disease, whereas TRBV20-1 and TRBJ2-1 were favored in newly diagnosed disease. Compared with newly diagnosed patients, patients with persistent Graves' disease had lower TCR Shannon entropy and fewer highly expanded clones, which suggests clonal expansion.

This specimen consisted of peripheral blood mononuclear cells (PBMCs), obtained when the disease was refractory, from a patient treated with antithyroid drugs. The receptor's source is a female donor with Graves disease. This chain is built from TRBV2 and TRBJ2-1; too little of a D gene remains to name it. Here the CDR3 is given as CASTRTTYNEQFF. The DNA sequence is TGTGCCAGCACTCGGACCACCTACAATGAGCAGTTCTTC. Supplemented by the reference TRBV2 and TRBJ2-1 proteins around the CDR3, the complete variable domain is EPEVTQTPSHQVTQMGQEVILRCVPISNHLYFYWYRQILGQKVEFLVSFYNNEISEKSEIFDDQFSVERPDGSNFTLKIRSTKLEDSAMYFCASTRTTYNEQFFGPGTRLTVL.